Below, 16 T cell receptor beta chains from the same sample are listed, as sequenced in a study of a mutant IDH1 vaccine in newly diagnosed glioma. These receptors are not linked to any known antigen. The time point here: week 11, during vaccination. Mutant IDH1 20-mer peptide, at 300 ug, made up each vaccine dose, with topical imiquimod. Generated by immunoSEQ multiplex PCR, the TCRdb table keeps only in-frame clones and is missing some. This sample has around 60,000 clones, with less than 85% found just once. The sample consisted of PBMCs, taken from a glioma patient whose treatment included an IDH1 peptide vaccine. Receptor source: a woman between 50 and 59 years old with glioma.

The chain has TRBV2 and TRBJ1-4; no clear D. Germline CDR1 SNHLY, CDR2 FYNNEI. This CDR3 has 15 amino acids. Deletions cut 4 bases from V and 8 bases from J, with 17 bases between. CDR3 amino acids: CASSVPVGVGEKLFF. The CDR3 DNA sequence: TGTGCCAGCAGTGTCCCAGTCGGGGTAGGGGAAAAACTGTTTTTT.

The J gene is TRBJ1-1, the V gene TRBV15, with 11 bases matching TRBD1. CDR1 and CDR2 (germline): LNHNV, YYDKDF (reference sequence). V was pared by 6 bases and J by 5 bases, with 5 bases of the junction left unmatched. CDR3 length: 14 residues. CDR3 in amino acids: CATRDRGRKTEAFF. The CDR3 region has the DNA TGTGCCACCAGGGACAGGGGGCGGAAGACTGAAGCTTTCTTT.

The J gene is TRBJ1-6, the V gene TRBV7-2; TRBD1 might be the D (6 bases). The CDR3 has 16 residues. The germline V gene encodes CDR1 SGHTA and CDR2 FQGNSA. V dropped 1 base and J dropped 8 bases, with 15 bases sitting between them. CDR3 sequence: CASSLEGGRRYSPLHF. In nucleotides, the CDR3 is TGTGCCAGCAGCTTAGAAGGGGGACGGCGGTATTCACCCCTCCACTTT.

CDR3 in amino acids: CAWGGGWVDEQYF. The CDR3 DNA reads TGTGCCTGGGGTGGGGGTTGGGTGGACGAGCAGTACTTC. V gene TRBV30 combines with J gene TRBJ2-7; the D gene could be TRBD1 or TRBD2 (5 bases each). CDR1 GTSNPN and CDR2 SVGIG come from the germline V gene (reference sequence). The CDR3 consists of 13 residues. V was trimmed by 5 bases and J by 5 bases, leaving 16 bases between them.

The CDR3 DNA follows: TGTGCCAGCAGCTTCAGGCGAAACACCATATATTTT. This gives the protein CASSFRRNTIYF. This chain joins TRBV5-6 and TRBJ1-3; no clear D. The CDR3 spans 12 residues. Trimming shortened V by 2 bases and J by 5 bases, and 5 bases separated the two germline ends. Germline V CDR1 and CDR2: SGHDT, YYEEEE.

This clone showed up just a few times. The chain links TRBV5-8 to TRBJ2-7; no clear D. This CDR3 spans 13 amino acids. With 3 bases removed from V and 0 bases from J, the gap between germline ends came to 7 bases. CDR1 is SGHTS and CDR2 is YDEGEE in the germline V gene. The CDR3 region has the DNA TGTGCCAGCAGCTACGGTCTCTCCTACGAGCAGTACTTC. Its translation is CASSYGLSYEQYF.

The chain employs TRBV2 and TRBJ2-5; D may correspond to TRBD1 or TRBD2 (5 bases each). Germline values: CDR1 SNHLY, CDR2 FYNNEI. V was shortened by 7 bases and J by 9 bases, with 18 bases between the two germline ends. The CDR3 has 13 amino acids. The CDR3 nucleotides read TGTGCCAGCATGGGGGACCGGGCTTCGGCCCAGTACTTC. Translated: CASMGDRASAQYF.

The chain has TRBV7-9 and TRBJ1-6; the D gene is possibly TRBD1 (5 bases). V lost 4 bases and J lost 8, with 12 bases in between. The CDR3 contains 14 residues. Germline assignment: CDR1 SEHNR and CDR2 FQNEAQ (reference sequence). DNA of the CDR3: TGTGCCAGCAGCTCCCGGGACCCCCATTCACCCCTCCACTTT. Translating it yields CASSSRDPHSPLHF. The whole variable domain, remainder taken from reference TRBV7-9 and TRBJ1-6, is DTGVSQNPRHKITKRGQNVTFRCDPISEHNRLYWYRQTLGQGPEFLTYFQNEAQLEKSRLLSDRFSAERPKGSFSTLEIQRTEQGDSAMYLCASSSRDPHSPLHFGNGTRLTVT.

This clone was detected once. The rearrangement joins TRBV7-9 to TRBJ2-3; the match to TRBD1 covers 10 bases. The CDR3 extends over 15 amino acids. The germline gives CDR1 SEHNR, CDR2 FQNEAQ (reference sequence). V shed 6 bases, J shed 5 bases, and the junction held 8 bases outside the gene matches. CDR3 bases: TGTGCCAGCAGGGACCTCGGGACAGGGGTAGATACGCAGTATTTT. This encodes CASRDLGTGVDTQYF. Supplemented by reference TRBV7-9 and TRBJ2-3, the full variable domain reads DTGVSQNPRHKITKRGQNVTFRCDPISEHNRLYWYRQTLGQGPEFLTYFQNEAQLEKSRLLSDRFSAERPKGSFSTLEIQRTEQGDSAMYLCASRDLGTGVDTQYFGPGTRLTVL.

CDR3 protein: CASSLPGTEYTYSGNTIYF. Written as DNA, the CDR3 is TGTGCCAGCAGCCTTCCCGGGACAGAATATACATACTCTGGAAACACCATATATTTT. The rearrangement links TRBV7-9 to TRBJ1-3; the match to TRBD1 covers 7 bases. Losses at the gene ends were 5 bases for V and 0 bases for J; bases not matched to a gene: 16. This CDR3 region has 19 residues. Germline V lookup: CDR1 SEHNR, CDR2 FQNEAQ (reference sequence). The full variable domain, its missing parts supplied by reference TRBV7-9 and TRBJ1-3, is DTGVSQNPRHKITKRGQNVTFRCDPISEHNRLYWYRQTLGQGPEFLTYFQNEAQLEKSRLLSDRFSAERPKGSFSTLEIQRTEQGDSAMYLCASSLPGTEYTYSGNTIYFGEGSWLTVV.

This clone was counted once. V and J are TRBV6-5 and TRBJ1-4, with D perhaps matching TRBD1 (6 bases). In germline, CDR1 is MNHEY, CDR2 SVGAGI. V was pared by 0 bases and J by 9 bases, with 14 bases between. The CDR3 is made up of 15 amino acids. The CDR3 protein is CASSYSRTVNQKLFF. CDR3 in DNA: TGTGCCAGCAGTTACTCTCGGACAGTGAATCAAAAACTGTTTTTT.

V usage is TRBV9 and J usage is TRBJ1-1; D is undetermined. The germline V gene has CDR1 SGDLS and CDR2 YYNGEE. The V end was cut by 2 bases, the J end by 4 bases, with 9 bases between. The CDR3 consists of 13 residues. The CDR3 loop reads CASSVGWGTEAFF. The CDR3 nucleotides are TGTGCCAGCAGCGTGGGGTGGGGCACTGAAGCTTTCTTT. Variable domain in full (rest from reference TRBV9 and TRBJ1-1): DSGVTQTPKHLITATGQRVTLRCSPRSGDLSVYWYQQSLDQGLQFLIQYYNGEERAKGNILERFSAQQFPDLHSELNLSSLELGDSALYFCASSVGWGTEAFFGQGTRLTVV.

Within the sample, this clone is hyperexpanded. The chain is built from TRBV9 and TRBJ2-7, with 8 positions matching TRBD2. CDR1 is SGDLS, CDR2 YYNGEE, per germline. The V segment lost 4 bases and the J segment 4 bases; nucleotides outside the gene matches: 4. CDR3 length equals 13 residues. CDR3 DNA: TGTGCCAGCAGCCCGGGGGGGGAATACGAGCAGTACTTC. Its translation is CASSPGGEYEQYF.

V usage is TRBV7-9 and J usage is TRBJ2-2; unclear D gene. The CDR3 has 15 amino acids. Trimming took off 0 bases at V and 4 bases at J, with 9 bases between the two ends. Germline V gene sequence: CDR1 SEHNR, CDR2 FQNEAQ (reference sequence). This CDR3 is CASSLAETSTGELFF. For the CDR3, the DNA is TGTGCCAGCAGCTTAGCGGAGACGTCCACCGGGGAGCTGTTTTTT.

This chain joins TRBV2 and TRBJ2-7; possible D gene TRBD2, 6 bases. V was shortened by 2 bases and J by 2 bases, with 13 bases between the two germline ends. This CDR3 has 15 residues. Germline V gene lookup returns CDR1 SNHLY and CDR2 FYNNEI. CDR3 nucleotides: TGTGCCAGCAGTGAACTGGGTAGCGGAGCCTACGAGCAGTACTTC. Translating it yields CASSELGSGAYEQYF.

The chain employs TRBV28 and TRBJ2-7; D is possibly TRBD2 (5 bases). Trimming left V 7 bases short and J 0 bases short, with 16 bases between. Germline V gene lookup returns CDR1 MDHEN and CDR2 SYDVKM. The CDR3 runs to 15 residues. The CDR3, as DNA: TGTGCCAGCACCAGATCGGACGGGAACTCCTACGAGCAGTACTTC. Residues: CASTRSDGNSYEQYF.